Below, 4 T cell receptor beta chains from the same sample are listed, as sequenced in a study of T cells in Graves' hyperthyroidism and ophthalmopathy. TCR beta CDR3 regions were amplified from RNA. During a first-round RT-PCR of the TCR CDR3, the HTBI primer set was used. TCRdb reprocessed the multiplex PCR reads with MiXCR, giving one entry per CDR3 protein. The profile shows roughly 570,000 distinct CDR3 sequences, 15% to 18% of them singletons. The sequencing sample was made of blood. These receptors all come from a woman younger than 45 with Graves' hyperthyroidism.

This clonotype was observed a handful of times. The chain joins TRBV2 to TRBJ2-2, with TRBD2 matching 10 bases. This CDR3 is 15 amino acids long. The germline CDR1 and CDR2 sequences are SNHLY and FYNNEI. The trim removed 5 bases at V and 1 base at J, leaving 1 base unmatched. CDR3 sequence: CASSQREGNTGELFF. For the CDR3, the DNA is TGTGCCAGCAGTCAGCGGGAGGGGAACACCGGGGAGCTGTTTTTT.

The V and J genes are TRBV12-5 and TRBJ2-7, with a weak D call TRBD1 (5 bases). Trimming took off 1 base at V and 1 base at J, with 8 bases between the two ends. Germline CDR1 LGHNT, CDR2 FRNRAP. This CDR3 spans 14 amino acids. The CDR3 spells CASGLDRFSYEQYF. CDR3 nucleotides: TGTGCTAGTGGTTTGGACAGGTTTTCCTACGAGCAGTACTTC.

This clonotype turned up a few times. For the CDR3, the DNA is TGTGCCAGCTCACAAGCCGGCCAACAGCGATTCCAAGAGACCCAGTACTTC. Translated: CASSQAGQQRFQETQYF. The chain uses TRBV18 and TRBJ2-5; D ambiguous. CDR3 length: 17 residues. Germline CDR1 reads KGHSH; CDR2 reads LQKENI. Trimming left V 4 bases short and J 1 base short, with 19 bases between.

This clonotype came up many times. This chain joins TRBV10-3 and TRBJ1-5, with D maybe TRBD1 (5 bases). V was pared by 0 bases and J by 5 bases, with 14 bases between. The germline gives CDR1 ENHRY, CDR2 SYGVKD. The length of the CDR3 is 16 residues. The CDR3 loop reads CAISESHRSEDQPQHF. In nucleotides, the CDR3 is TGTGCCATCAGTGAGTCCCACAGGTCGGAGGATCAGCCCCAGCATTTT.